This T cell receptor beta chain was captured in a study of cytotoxic CD8 clonotypes in ibrutinib-treated CLL. General study points: Investigators sampled sustained-remission and progressing patients at differing times.

About this clone itself: Its antigen is currently unknown.

Profiling relied on immunoSEQ multiplex PCR, and the TCRdb table lists in-frame clones only, not all of them. The sample lists roughly 220,000 clones, more than 65% seen once, with approximately 5.9% in the top ten. This CDR3 comprises 13 residues. The ends were cut back, 4 bases at V and 2 bases at J, with 8 bases in the middle. The germline V gene has CDR1 SGHRS and CDR2 YFSETQ. This rearrangement joins TRBV5-1 to TRBJ2-3; D remains ambiguous. The sample consisted of PBMCs, taken after 12 months of ibrutinib treatment. The receptor comes from a human donor with chronic lymphocytic leukemia. The CDR3 loop is CASSPISTDTQYF. CDR3 coding DNA: TGCGCCAGCAGCCCAATTTCCACAGATACGCAGTATTTT.